What follows are 8 T cell receptor beta chains derived from one specimen sequenced in a study of hypomethylating agent response in myelodysplastic syndrome. Data came from immunoSEQ multiplex PCR; TCRdb stores just in-frame clones and leaves some out. In the table there are 2,500 to 3,500 clones, roughly 77% of which are singletons. Specimen: bone marrow, collected before or after starting hypomethylating agent treatment for myelodysplastic syndrome (not recorded which). These receptors were taken from a human donor with myelodysplastic syndrome.

The rearrangement joins TRBV6-1 to TRBJ2-7, with TRBD2 identical over 7 bases. This CDR3 is 14 amino acids long. In germline, CDR1 is MNHNS, CDR2 SASEGT. V lost 0 bases and J lost 3; bases outside the gene matches: 2. The CDR3 bases are TGTGCCAGCAGTGAAGCGCGGGGGTTCTACGAGCAGTACTTC. The encoded protein is CASSEARGFYEQYF.

This rearrangement joins TRBV7-3 to TRBJ2-1; the match to TRBD1 covers 7 bases. Germline-derived CDR1 and CDR2 are SGHTA and FQGTGA. The junction had 9 bases not matched to a gene; V was cut back by 8 bases and J by 5 bases. CDR3 length equals 14 residues. The DNA for the CDR3 is TGTGCCAGCGGGTTAGGGGGCTACAACAATGAGCAGTTCTTC. Its protein product is CASGLGGYNNEQFF. Full variable domain (missing parts from reference TRBV7-3 and TRBJ2-1): GAGVSQTPSNKVTEKGKYVELRCDPISGHTALYWYRQSLGQGPEFLIYFQGTGAADDSGLPNDRFFAVRPEGSVSTLKIQRTERGDSAVYLCASGLGGYNNEQFFGPGTRLTVL.

The chain joins TRBV21-1 to TRBJ1-4. TRBV21-1 is listed as a pseudogene. The CDR3 covers 15 residues. The CDR3 DNA reads TGTGCCAGCAGCAAAGTGGGCGGGACAAGTGGAAAACTGTTTTTT. As protein: CASSKVGGTSGKLFF.

This chain uses TRBV5-5 with TRBJ2-7; 7 bases match TRBD1. V shed 2 bases, J shed 0 bases, and the junction held 5 bases outside the gene matches. Germline V gene sequence: CDR1 SGHKS, CDR2 YYEKEE (reference sequence). The CDR3 has 15 residues. CDR3 residues: CASSFTGTASYEQYF. The CDR3 DNA follows: TGTGCCAGCAGCTTTACCGGGACAGCCTCCTACGAGCAGTACTTC.

This clone was picked up one time. One junction end disagrees with the germline gene, perhaps due to a read error. This sequence joins TRBV27 and TRBJ2-3, with TRBD2 as a possible D gene (6 bases). Germline V gene sequence: CDR1 MNHEY, CDR2 SMNVEV (reference sequence). The CDR3 loop spans 14 amino acids. CDR3: CASSRGLGGVRVNF. The CDR3 DNA reads TGTGCCAGCAGTCGAGGTTTGGGGGGAGTTCGAGTCAATTTT.

CDR3 DNA sequence: TGCGCCAGCAGTCCACTAGCGGGGGGACTCACAGATACGCAGTATTTT. This encodes CASSPLAGGLTDTQYF. The chain carries TRBV10-1 and TRBJ2-3; 12 nucleotides align to TRBD2. V was clipped by 5 bases and J by 2 bases; unmatched bases: 5. Germline V gene sequence: CDR1 WNHNN, CDR2 SYGVQD (reference sequence). The CDR3 length is 16 residues.

The rearrangement links TRBV6-5 to TRBJ1-4; D is unclear. The CDR3 has 13 amino acids. The V end lost 8 bases, the J end lost 2 bases, and 9 bases lay between the germline ends. Germline CDR1 is MNHEY and CDR2 is SVGAGI. The CDR3 sequence is CASEGATNEKLFF. The CDR3 DNA sequence: TGTGCCAGCGAAGGCGCGACTAATGAAAAACTGTTTTTT.

This clone was observed a handful of times. V is TRBV30 and J is TRBJ1-5; D is ambiguous. The CDR3 spans 13 residues. The V gene lost 4 bases and the J gene lost 1 base, with 8 bases spanning the gap. Germline CDR1 GTSNPN, CDR2 SVGIG (reference sequence). The CDR3 here is CAWTSESNQPQHF. CDR3 coding DNA: TGTGCCTGGACTTCCGAGAGCAATCAGCCCCAGCATTTT.